This T cell receptor beta chain was obtained from a study of monozygotic twins with inflammatory bowel disease (dated by TCRdb to the late 2010s). Study-level background: The full study comprised some 30 monozygotic twin pairs: nine German pairs (four IBD-concordant, five IBD-discordant) and 19 IBD-discordant Danish pairs. Each individual had, on average, about 151 000 unique TCRalpha sequences and 181 000 unique TCRbeta sequences available for analysis. The search for disease-associated traits relied mainly on comparing IBD patients with their genetically identical healthy co-twins within discordant pairs. What the study reported, not specific to this receptor: Concordant and discordant twins showed no difference in repertoire similarity, possibly because of limited statistical power. No single strong signal or clonotype linked to IBD turned up in the results, so the idea that one exists was not supported. Differing immunosuppressive treatments among patients may have added background noise and inter-individual variability to the repertoires. Fewer clonotypes were shared with other individuals by IBD patients than by healthy twins, most markedly in patients showing signs of disease activity. IBD patients had lower TCRbeta repertoire diversity, measured by the inverse Simpson index, than their healthy co-twins. The analysis was unable to tell different T cell subtypes apart.

Points on this clonotype: There is no known antigen for this receptor.

An approximately 2.5 ml peripheral blood sample was drawn into PAXgene tubes per donor and stored at -80°C. Total RNA was isolated from whole blood with the PAXgene blood miRNA kit on an automated QIAcube, without T cell sorting. Peripheral blood from monozygotic twin pairs who were concordant or discordant for inflammatory bowel disease underwent deep TCRalpha and TCRbeta repertoire profiling using unique molecular barcoding. Smoking habits were recorded for all twin pairs, and each individual was classified as a current, former or never smoker. The CDR3, from cysteine to phenylalanine, totals 13 residues. No coding sequence is recorded. The germline V gene (reference sequence) specifies GTSNPN as CDR1 and SVGIG as CDR2. The method behind the library was 5' RACE. Each TCR library was prepared from about 4,000 ng of total RNA. For each sample, cDNA synthesis with SMARTScribe reverse transcriptase was split into eight separate reactions. During cDNA synthesis, unique molecular identifiers containing a 6-nucleotide sample barcode were introduced by template switching. TCRalpha and TCRbeta cDNA was amplified in two nested PCRs of about 16 and 10 cycles, and bead purification was carried out after each PCR. Before amplification, the cDNA was treated with uracil DNA-glycosylase and purified using the QIAquick PCR purification kit. In the second PCR, Illumina TruSeq-compatible adapters and sample-specific barcodes were added. TapeStation and Qubit were used to check library quality and concentration, and 5 to 6.5 ng of each library went into the pool. The pooled libraries were sequenced with 2 x 100 bp reads and custom sequencing primers on an Illumina HiSeq2500 single-index Rapid Run. As for how the authors treated the data: PCR and sequencing errors were corrected by UMI-based consensus assembly using MiGEC version 1.2.6. MiXCR version 2.1.1 handled V(D)J alignment, clonotype assembly and CDR3 extraction. Normalisation of gene usage, clonotype sharing and MAIT/NKT TCR abundance was achieved by analysing the top 1000, 10 000 and 20 000 clonotypes per sample. After downsampling to 27 000 UMIs, diversity was calculated as the inverse Simpson index using the vegan R package. Paired Mann-Whitney U tests were applied to discordant twin pairs, with Benjamini-Hochberg correction for multiple testing. TCRdb reprocessed the reads into one record per CDR3 protein sequence, lacking DNA. These V and J calls originate from TCRdb's pipeline instead of the authors' own analysis. The sample's records list roughly 330,000 distinct CDR3 sequences. Under 2.5% of the sample rests with the top ten.

The V and J segments used are TRBV30 and TRBJ1-2. The source material was blood. This clonotype was obtained from a human donor with ulcerative colitis or Crohn's disease, or a healthy co-twin of an affected twin (not recorded which). The CDR3 region has the sequence CAWSPTVNYGYTF.